Below, one TCR beta chain is given with its context. The antigen is undetermined. The data derive from a study of graft-versus-host responses after intestinal transplantation. About the research overall: Induction with anti-thymocyte globulin, then tacrolimus and steroids for roughly 3 years, was given to all recipients.

Some clones are missing from TCRdb's copy, which holds only in-frame ones; the method was immunoSEQ multiplex PCR. Of some 110,000 clones detected, around 94% appear once; the ten largest clones hold 0.23%. V trimming: 6 bases; J trimming: 2 bases; junction bases outside the gene matches: 7. CDR3 size: 15 residues. Germline V CDR1 and CDR2: SGHTA, FQGNSA. Study results and limitations: Analysis identified GvH clones in recipient marrow, with some appearing first in ileum or blood. Those patients showing graft-donor T cell macrochimerism displayed high graft-versus-host to host-versus-graft clonal ratios in allografts. There was an association between peak levels of circulating GvH clones and early post-transplant HvG declines.

The material sequenced was unstimulated CD4+ T cells sorted from spleen or lymph node cells, taken before transplant. The receptor was derived from a human donor who was the organ donor for an intestinal transplant. The chain carries TRBV7-2 and TRBJ2-1; 7 positions agree with TRBD1. The chain's CDR3 is CASSLTGTAYNEQFF. The CDR3 bases are TGTGCCAGCAGTCTTACCGGGACAGCCTACAATGAGCAGTTCTTC.